This T cell receptor beta chain was identified in a study of T cells in Graves' hyperthyroidism and ophthalmopathy (dated 2019 in TCRdb). Study-wide context: Peripheral blood samples were taken at initial diagnosis, before any treatment was given. A discovery cohort of about 100 patients, about 44 with Graves' ophthalmopathy and approximately 60 with stable Graves' hyperthyroidism, was used to find distinguishing TCR V-J signatures. Whether ophthalmopathy could be predicted prospectively was tested in an independent validation cohort made up of some 20 hyperthyroidism patients plus 17 patients who later progressed to ophthalmopathy. The approximately 90 discovery patients were randomly split 7:3 into training and test sets. Thyroid tissue and blood T-cell repertoires from six or seven Graves' hyperthyroidism patients were also compared in the study. Once sampling was done, hyperthyroidism patients were given methimazole at a starting dose of 30 mg daily, whereas ophthalmopathy patients were given high-dose intravenous methylprednisolone. The paper reports TCR Vbeta CDR3 sequencing of approximately 140 peripheral blood samples: 43 ophthalmopathy, about 75 hyperthyroidism and around 17 progressor patients.

The CDR3 runs 15 residues from the cysteine to the phenylalanine. Of all the DNA, just the CDR3 is kept, 45 bases in frame from base 1. The germline V gene specifies MDHEN as CDR1 and SYDVKM as CDR2. V is cut back by 4 bases and J by 4 bases, with 8 bases in the junction unmatched. The TCR beta CDR3 regions were amplified from RNA transcripts. The first round of RT-PCR for the TCR CDR3 was performed with the HTBI primer set and the Qiagen OneStep RT-PCR kit. A second multiplex PCR round built the libraries, followed by size selection and purification. Sequencing of the libraries was done on an Illumina HiSeq2000 using paired-end 100 bp reads. The source study handled its data this way. SOAPnuke was used to process the raw data, with reads discarded if the reads contained adapters or uncalled bases, had a mean Phred below 15, or lacked an exact constant-primer or identifier match. High-quality paired reads were merged using COPE v1.2.5, and each unique nucleotide sequence was defined as a clonotype. MiTCR v1.1 was used to align clonotypes to the IMGT TRBV, TRBD and TRBJ reference segments. Analysis was restricted to V-J combinations with a frequency above 0.0001, which covered about 99% of repertoires. A TCS score was defined as the ratio of F50 (clonal expansion) to E x V (chaos), with BLOSUM62-based TCRdist applied between CDR3 peptides within each V-J. Welch's t-statistics and random forest reduced some 510 V-J features to fewer than 15, which were used in a naive Bayes classifier (R e1071). The public sequencing data were trimmed at Q25 with fastp and processed into clonotypes with MiXCR by TCRdb, which kept only in-frame beta chains. Records with the same CDR3 protein are collapsed into one entry carrying the most frequent genes and DNA. TCRdb assigned the V and J calls; the authors' analysis was not used. This sample comprises around 580,000 distinct CDR3 sequences, approximately 15% of them detected only once. The ten largest clones capture 15% to 20% of the sample.

Stable Graves' hyperthyroidism was defined as no progression to ophthalmopathy during 18 months of follow-up. Hyperthyroidism patients were newly diagnosed, had a disease duration of under 2 months, and were aged 18 to 65 years. Exclusion was applied to patients with uncontrolled infections, other autoimmune diseases, pregnancy or lactation. Diagnoses were established on the basis of clinical symptoms, serum thyroxine and TRAb, thyroid ultrasound, and orbital computed tomography. PBMCs were separated from 7.5 to 10 ml of fresh peripheral blood using Ficoll-Paque density gradient centrifugation. Total RNA was extracted using Trizol reagent, and RNA quality was assessed on an Agilent 2100 Bioanalyzer. Study-wide findings and limitations: A 13 V-J signature model separated ophthalmopathy from stable hyperthyroidism, with roughly 88% sensitivity and about 81% specificity in cross-validation and 80%/75% in testing. In validation, progression to ophthalmopathy was predicted by the model with around 71% sensitivity and around 75% specificity, a median of approximately 6.5 months before onset. Most expanded thyroid clonotypes (frequency above 0.001) were also detected in blood, a finding suggesting that blood repertoires may reflect thyroid immune responses. Sample size was not statistically predetermined, and investigators were not blinded to group allocation.

This clonotype was observed at least ten times. The target of this receptor is not known. No qualities accompany the bases; no much larger clone lies one base away. This TCR derives from a woman in her late teens or twenties with Graves' hyperthyroidism. Sequencing input: blood. The sequence joins TRBV28 to TRBJ1-1; 8 nucleotides in the junction match TRBD1. DNA sequence: TGTGCCAGCAGTTCCCCAGGGGGCAGAGGCACTGAAGCTTTCTTT. Translated, this is CASSSPGGRGTEAFF.